The rows below give T cell receptor beta chains drawn from one sample of a study of cytotoxic CD8 clonotypes in ibrutinib-treated CLL. Method: immunoSEQ multiplex PCR; TCRdb's copy keeps in-frame clones and lacks some. The sample records more than 200,000 clones, roughly 74% being singletons. The sample here was PBMCs, taken after 24 months of ibrutinib treatment. The receptors come from a human donor with chronic lymphocytic leukemia. Both conserved end residues are part of each CDR3. A D gene is named only where the DNA matches it firmly. For some rows the clone size is stated as once, few or many, or as a class when expanded; others skip it.

d_gene,j_gene,v_gene,abundance,CDR3nt,CDR3aa
NA,TRBJ1-5,TRBV6-5,NA,TGTGCCACGGCCAGGGGCCGAGGTCAGCCCCAGCATTTT,CATARGRGQPQHF
TRBD2,TRBJ2-1,TRBV5-3,NA,TGTGCCAGAAGCTTGGGACTAGCGGCCTACAATGAGCAGTTCTTC,CARSLGLAAYNEQFF
TRBD1,TRBJ2-6,TRBV2,few,TGTGCCAGCAGGGCGACAGGGCCCGGGGCCAACGTCCTGACTTTC,CASRATGPGANVLTF
TRBD2,TRBJ2-1,TRBV7-2,NA,TGTGCCAGCAGCCCCACGGGGGGGAAATACAATGAGCAGTTCTTC,CASSPTGGKYNEQFF
NA,TRBJ2-7,TRBV7-3,NA,TGTGCCAGCAGCCCCGGTGGGGGGACGGGGTACGAGCAGTACTTC,CASSPGGGTGYEQYF
NA,TRBJ2-1,TRBV29-1,once,TGCAGCGTTGAAACGGGTTATAGCTCCTACAATGAGCAGTTCTTC,CSVETGYSSYNEQFF
TRBD2,TRBJ2-1,TRBV9,NA,TGTGCCAGCAGCGTTCGGGGGGACCCCTACAATGAGCAGTTCTTC,CASSVRGDPYNEQFF
NA,TRBJ2-7,TRBV6-5,few,TGTGCCAGCACCCGTGGACGTTCCTACGAGCAGTACTTC,CASTRGRSYEQYF
NA,TRBJ1-1,TRBV6-5,NA,TGTGCCAGCAGTCGAAACCAGGGGGAAGCTTTCTTT,CASSRNQGEAFF
NA,TRBJ2-2,TRBV14,NA,TGTGCCAGCAGCCAATCCCCACTGGGGCTTCTCACCGGGGAGCTGTTTTTT,CASSQSPLGLLTGELFF
NA,TRBJ2-3,TRBV27,NA,TGTGCCAGCAGTTTAGACGGCGGAGATACGCAGTATTTT,CASSLDGGDTQYF
NA,TRBJ2-1,TRBV9,NA,TGTGCCAGCAGCGTCGCCACCTCCTTTAGCGTCAATGAGCAGTTCTTC,CASSVATSFSVNEQFF
NA,TRBJ2-6,TRBV7-9,NA,TGTGCCAGCAGCCGGGGACACTCTGGGGCCAACGTCCTGACTTTC,CASSRGHSGANVLTF
NA,TRBJ2-1,TRBV7-3,NA,TGTGCCAGCAGCCCACGGGGTAGCACGGATGAGCAGTTCTTC,CASSPRGSTDEQFF
NA,TRBJ2-7,TRBV29-1,NA,TGCAGCTTCTACGATTGGTCCTACGAGCAGTACTTC,CSFYDWSYEQYF
NA,TRBJ2-1,TRBV9,NA,TGTGCCAGCAGCGTAACCGGGAATGGGAACAATGAGCAGTTCTTC,CASSVTGNGNNEQFF
NA,TRBJ1-4,TRBV15,NA,TGTGCCACCCGTCCCGATTTTCTTGAAAAACTGTTTTTT,CATRPDFLEKLFF
TRBD2,TRBJ2-1,TRBV14,NA,TGTGCCAGCAGCCAAGATAGGGCCCTAGCGGGAGGGCCGCTCAGGGATGAGCAGTTCTTC,CASSQDRALAGGPLRDEQFF
TRBD2,TRBJ2-5,TRBV27,NA,TGTGCCAGCAGTTTACGGCTAGCGGGATCGGAGACCCAGTACTTC,CASSLRLAGSETQYF
NA,TRBJ1-5,TRBV28,NA,TGTGCCAGCAGTCTATCCCTTCAGCCCCAGCATTTT,CASSLSLQPQHF
TRBD1,TRBJ2-6,TRBV9,NA,TGTGCCAGTCTGGACAGGGAGTTTTCTGGGGCCAACGTCCTGACTTTC,CASLDREFSGANVLTF
TRBD2,TRBJ2-2,TRBV11-2,NA,TGTGCCAGCAGCTCCCAACTAGCGGGAGAGATCACCGGGGAGCTGTTTTTT,CASSSQLAGEITGELFF
NA,TRBJ2-3,TRBV28,once,TGTGCCAGTTGTCCCGGGGCCCTTAGGGATACGCAGTATTTT,CASCPGALRDTQYF
TRBD2,TRBJ2-5,TRBV7-2,NA,TGTGCCAGCAGCCCGCCCGGACTAGCGGGAGGTGAGACCCAGTACTTC,CASSPPGLAGGETQYF
NA,TRBJ1-1,TRBV11-2,NA,TGTGCCAGCACCTGGGGCAACACTGAAGCTTTCTTT,CASTWGNTEAFF
NA,TRBJ1-2,TRBV30,NA,TGTGCCTGGAGGTTAGGGTCTAGCTATGGCTACACCTTC,CAWRLGSSYGYTF
NA,TRBJ1-1,TRBV11-2,NA,TGTGCCAGCAGCTTAGATTCCTCCGAAGCTTTCTTT,CASSLDSSEAFF
NA,TRBJ2-7,TRBV28,NA,TGTGCCAGCAGTCCCGTGGGGGTGGCGGGAAGACGTCGTGTCTACGAGCAGTACTTC,CASSPVGVAGRRRVYEQYF
NA,TRBJ2-7,TRBV14,NA,TGTGCCAGCAGCCAAGACGATCCGGCGCGGCTCTACGAGCAGTACTTC,CASSQDDPARLYEQYF
NA,TRBJ2-7,TRBV5-1,NA,TGCGCCAGCAGCCTCGGGAGCCCCTCCTACGAGCAGTACTTC,CASSLGSPSYEQYF
NA,TRBJ2-3,TRBV11-1,NA,TGTGCCAGCAGCTTTGGACAGTTCGCCCAGGATACGCAGTATTTT,CASSFGQFAQDTQYF
NA,TRBJ2-7,TRBV4-1,once,TGCGCCAGCAGCCAAGATCCGGCGGTGTCCTACGAGCAGTACTTC,CASSQDPAVSYEQYF
NA,TRBJ2-2,TRBV30,NA,TGTGCCTGGGACGACCCTAACGGGAGAGCCGGGGAGCTGTTTTTT,CAWDDPNGRAGELFF
NA,TRBJ1-3,TRBV30,once,TGTGCCTGGAGTGAGGGGGGAAGGGCCTCTGGAAACACCATATATTTT,CAWSEGGRASGNTIYF
NA,TRBJ2-7,TRBV6-5,NA,TGTGCCAGCAGTTACGGGACGGAAACTTACGAGCAGTACTTC,CASSYGTETYEQYF
TRBD2,TRBJ2-1,TRBV29-1,NA,TGCAGCGTTGATAGGGTAGCGGGATACAATGAGCAGTTCTTC,CSVDRVAGYNEQFF
TRBD1,TRBJ2-5,TRBV28,NA,TGTGCCAGCAGTTTGGTGGGACAGGGGTTCGGGGAGACCCAGTACTTC,CASSLVGQGFGETQYF
NA,TRBJ2-3,TRBV7-3,NA,TGTGCCAGCAGCCCCAAGGGGGGGTTTGGAGAAGATACGCAGTATTTT,CASSPKGGFGEDTQYF
NA,TRBJ2-7,TRBV4-1,NA,TGCGCCAGCAGCCAGGGCAGGGCCTACGAGCAGTACTTC,CASSQGRAYEQYF
NA,TRBJ1-2,TRBV5-1,NA,TGCGCCAGCAGCTTGTCCACGAACTATGGCTACACCTTC,CASSLSTNYGYTF
NA,TRBJ1-5,TRBV9,NA,TGTGCCAGCAGCGTAGGTACAGGGAGCAATCAGCCCCAGCATTTT,CASSVGTGSNQPQHF